Listed here are 31 T cell receptor beta chains from one sample, sequenced in a study of T cells after yellow fever vaccination. TCRdb used MiXCR to reprocess the 5' RACE reads, holding one entry per CDR3 protein. The sample yields some 160,000 distinct CDR3 sequences, around 7.2% seen once. Sequences were derived from CD4+ T cells sorted from PBMCs, sampled about 5 days after the first yellow fever vaccination. These receptors were collected from a man younger than 30 who received the YFV17D yellow fever vaccine.

The V and J genes are TRBV5-1 and TRBJ2-5, with 11 bases matching TRBD2. V lost 0 bases to trimming and J lost 1 base; unmatched junction nucleotides: 2. Germline V gives CDR1 SGHRS, CDR2 YFSETQ. CDR3 length: 16 amino acids. CDR3 loop: CASSLVLAGAQETQYF. As DNA, the CDR3 is TGCGCCAGCAGCTTGGTACTAGCGGGGGCCCAAGAGACCCAGTACTTC.

Note on this clonotype: This may come from a read error, since a much larger clone is one base off. The CDR3 coding sequence is TGTGCCAGCGGCTTGGAAGAGTGGGAGACCCAGTACTTC. Translating gives CASGLEEWETQYF. The chain recombines TRBV5-5 with TRBJ2-5; D is undetermined. The CDR3 totals 13 residues. CDR1 and CDR2 (germline): SGHKS, YYEKEE (reference sequence).

This clonotype was detected only a few times. CDR3 coding DNA: TGTGCCAGCAGCGCCGGAGGGACCGGGGAGCTGTTTTTT. Protein product: CASSAGGTGELFF. The chain is built from TRBV6-6 and TRBJ2-2, with D possibly being TRBD2 (6 bases). V gave up 6 bases and J gave up 5 bases, with 10 bases separating them. This CDR3 spans 13 amino acids. Germline values: CDR1 MNHNY, CDR2 SVGAGI (reference sequence).

This clonotype has ten or more counts. The V and J genes are TRBV5-5 and TRBJ2-5; possible D gene TRBD1, 5 bases. Germline V CDR1 and CDR2: SGHKS, YYEKEE (reference sequence). This CDR3 is built from 15 residues. Trimming removed 1 base from V and 3 bases from J, with 13 bases in between. The CDR3 region is CASSLQKAREETQYF. In DNA form, the CDR3 reads TGTGCCAGCAGCTTGCAAAAGGCCAGGGAAGAGACCCAGTACTTC. Looking up the rest from reference TRBV5-5 and TRBJ2-5 gives the full variable domain: DAGVTQSPTHLIKTRGQQVTLRCSPISGHKSVSWYQQVLGQGPQFIFQYYEKEERGRGNFPDRFSARQFPNYSSELNVNALLLGDSALYLCASSLQKAREETQYFGPGTRLLVL.

This clonotype was counted ten times or more. The genes are TRBV2 and TRBJ2-1; 8 nucleotides agree with TRBD2. The germline V gene has CDR1 SNHLY and CDR2 FYNNEI. V was clipped by 8 bases and J by 7 bases; unmatched bases: 10. The CDR3 spans 14 residues. The CDR3 loop is CASSGTRTSNEQFF. CDR3 in DNA: TGTGCCAGCTCCGGGACTAGAACCTCTAATGAGCAGTTCTTC.

This clonotype occurred many times. V usage is TRBV25-1 and J usage is TRBJ2-1; TRBD2 is a possible D gene (6 bases). V lost 3 bases to trimming and J lost 6 bases, with 15 bases between them. The CDR3 consists of 15 residues. CDR1 and CDR2 (germline): MGHDK, SYGVNS. In nucleotides, the CDR3 is TGTGCCAGCAGTGATACTAGCCGAATAGGCAATGAGCAGTTCTTC. Its translation: CASSDTSRIGNEQFF.

This clonotype appeared many times. The rearrangement links TRBV11-2 to TRBJ1-5; tentatively, D is TRBD1 (6 bases). The CDR3 sequence is 13 residues long. From germline, CDR1 is SGHAT and CDR2 FQNNGV. V was clipped by 5 bases and J by 7 bases, with 12 bases between them. The CDR3 nucleotides read TGTGCCAGCAGCGGAGGGGGTTTCCAGCCCCAGCATTTT. It specifies CASSGGGFQPQHF.

In this sample, this clonotype turned up a few times. The chain joins TRBV5-5 to TRBJ2-7, with no clear D. Germline V CDR1 and CDR2: SGHKS, YYEKEE (reference sequence). The V end lost 2 bases, the J end lost 2 bases, and 8 bases lay between the germline ends. CDR3 length: 13 amino acids. The CDR3 here is CASSFPGPYEQYV. As DNA, the CDR3 is TGTGCCAGCAGCTTTCCCGGTCCCTACGAGCAGTACGTC.

On this clonotype itself: This may arise from a read error, as a much more abundant clone is one base away. The chain combines TRBV20-1 with TRBJ1-3, with D uncertain. CDR1 and CDR2 from the germline V gene are DFQATT and SNEGSKA (reference sequence). The CDR3 totals 14 residues. In nucleotides, the CDR3 is TGCAGTGCTAGAGATTTGATATCTGTAAACACCATATATTTT. As protein: CSARDLISVNTIYF.

As regards this clonotype: At one end the junction does not follow the germline gene, possibly because of a read error. The CDR3 DNA sequence: TGTGCCGGCAGCTTCCTGACTAGCGGGCCAGAGACCCAGTACTTC. Translating gives CAGSFLTSGPETQYF. The chain joins TRBV5-6 to TRBJ2-5, with TRBD2 identical over 10 bases. This CDR3 contains 15 residues. CDR1 SGHDT and CDR2 YYEEEE come from the germline V gene.

In this sample, this clonotype turned up many times. The chain couples TRBV3-1 to TRBJ2-1; 7 bases are a match to TRBD2. In germline, CDR1 is LGHDT, CDR2 YNNKEL (reference sequence). The CDR3 runs 14 residues. With 1 base clipped from V and 9 bases from J, the junction kept 6 bases outside the gene matches. The CDR3 protein is CASSQVAAGIEQFF. In DNA, the CDR3 is TGTGCCAGCAGCCAAGTAGCAGCGGGGATTGAGCAGTTCTTC.

In regard to this clonotype: The junction departs from germline at one end; a sequencing error may be responsible. The rearrangement uses TRBV3-1 and TRBJ2-1, with D perhaps matching TRBD2 (7 bases). The germline CDR1 and CDR2 sequences are LGHDT and YNNKEL (reference sequence). The CDR3 has 15 amino acids. CDR3 sequence reads: CASSFLTVGGAAAIF. The CDR3 nucleotides are TGTGCCAGCAGCTTCCTAACGGTAGGGGGGGCGGCAGCGATCTTC.

The chain couples TRBV7-2 to TRBJ2-3, with a tentative D call TRBD2 (7 bases). The CDR3 is made up of 17 amino acids. V was cut by 5 bases and J by 5 bases, with 23 bases left in between. CDR1 is SGHTA, CDR2 FQGNSA, per germline. In nucleotides, the CDR3 is TGTGCCAGCAGCCCCTGGGGCGGGGGCTACGGTCAAGATACGCAGTATTTT. Translation gives CASSPWGGGYGQDTQYF.

In its sample, this clonotype was seen many times. The chain uses TRBV20-1 and TRBJ2-3; TRBD1 or TRBD2 may be the D gene (5 bases each). Trimming removed 5 bases from V and 5 bases from J, with 17 bases in between. Germline-derived CDR1 and CDR2 are DFQATT and SNEGSKA (reference sequence). CDR3 length: 14 amino acids. CDR3 in amino acids: CSAGGSMRGDTQYF. The CDR3 nucleotides read TGCAGTGCTGGCGGTTCCATGAGGGGAGATACGCAGTATTTT.

This clonotype was seen ten or more times. V usage is TRBV10-3 and J usage is TRBJ1-5; D remains ambiguous. Per the germline V gene, CDR1 is ENHRY and CDR2 is SYGVKD. The CDR3 is 13 amino acids. V was pared by 7 bases and J by 4 bases, with 11 bases between. Here the CDR3 DNA reads TGTGCCATCACTCCCGCCCAGAATCAGCCCCAGCATTTT. This codes for CAITPAQNQPQHF.

This rearrangement joins TRBV2 to TRBJ1-5; D gene uncertain. Germline values: CDR1 SNHLY, CDR2 FYNNEI. This CDR3 comprises 14 residues. Trimming pared 3 bases from V and 2 bases from J, leaving 8 bases between. CDR3 loop: CASSDKEGNQPQHF. The CDR3 DNA is TGTGCCAGCAGTGATAAAGAAGGCAATCAGCCCCAGCATTTT. Filled out from reference TRBV2 and TRBJ1-5, the complete variable domain reads EPEVTQTPSHQVTQMGQEVILRCVPISNHLYFYWYRQILGQKVEFLVSFYNNEISEKSEIFDDQFSVERPDGSNFTLKIRSTKLEDSAMYFCASSDKEGNQPQHFGDGTRLSIL.

This clonotype came up many times. This rearrangement joins TRBV4-3 to TRBJ2-3, with D possibly being TRBD1 (6 bases). This CDR3 has 13 amino acids. V lost 2 bases, J lost 6 bases, and 9 bases lay in between. Germline assignment: CDR1 LGHNA and CDR2 YSLEER. DNA for the CDR3: TGCGCCAGCAGCCAACAGGGGTCGGATACGCAGTATTTT. Its protein is CASSQQGSDTQYF.

A note on this clonotype: An end of the junction differs from the germline gene, which may be a read error. V usage is TRBV7-2 and J usage is TRBJ2-5; D is ambiguous. From germline, CDR1 is SGHTA and CDR2 FQGNSA. The CDR3 has 13 amino acids. CDR3 sequence reads: CASSSSRGETHYF. The DNA for the CDR3 is TGTGCCAGCAGCTCCTCCCGTGGCGAGACCCATTACTTC.

The table lists this clonotype with a few counts. The chain joins TRBV7-3 to TRBJ2-1; perhaps TRBD1 as D (5 bases). Germline assignment: CDR1 SGHTA and CDR2 FQGTGA. The CDR3 runs to 14 residues. The V end lost 6 bases, the J end lost 2 bases, and 11 bases lay between the germline ends. The CDR3 protein is CASSLPGPYNEQFF. CDR3 sequence (DNA): TGTGCCAGCAGTCTCCCAGGGCCCTACAATGAGCAGTTCTTC.

The genes are TRBV10-3 and TRBJ1-1; a possible D gene is TRBD1 (5 bases). Looked up from germline, CDR1 is ENHRY and CDR2 is SYGVKD. The CDR3 totals 13 residues. CDR3 sequence reads: CTRLETGNTEAFF. As DNA, the CDR3 is TGTACCCGTTTAGAAACAGGGAACACTGAAGCTTTCTTT.

This clonotype was detected only once. Relative to the germline gene, one junction end is altered; a read error may explain this. CDR3 nucleotides: TGTGCCAGCAGAGTAGTAATAACAGCACCCCCCTACGAGCAGTACTTC. Amino acid sequence: CASRVVITAPPYEQYF. V is TRBV9 and J is TRBJ2-7; D is uncertain. CDR1 and CDR2 from the germline V gene are SGDLS and YYNGEE. The CDR3 spans 16 residues.

This chain's CDR3 is CASNDPAAGANVLTF. The DNA for the CDR3 is TGTGCCAGCAACGATCCCGCCGCGGGGGCCAACGTCCTGACTTTC. The chain joins TRBV12-3 or TRBV12-4 to TRBJ2-6; no firm D call. The CDR3 is 15 residues long. Trimming removed 7 bases at V and 4 bases at J, with 14 bases between.

This clonotype was seen at least ten times. This chain uses TRBV20-1 with TRBJ2-1; D ambiguous. V was pared by 0 bases and J by 10 bases, with 13 bases between. Germline V gives CDR1 DFQATT, CDR2 SNEGSKA (reference sequence). This CDR3 region has 13 residues. CDR3 amino acids: CSARDWALGEQFF. The CDR3 nucleotides read TGCAGTGCTAGAGATTGGGCCCTCGGGGAGCAGTTCTTC.

V gene TRBV7-9 combines with J gene TRBJ2-4, with TRBD2 as a possible D gene (6 bases). Looked up from germline, CDR1 is SEHNR and CDR2 is FQNEAQ (reference sequence). The CDR3 sequence is 15 residues long. Trimming cost V 3 bases and J 7 bases, with 16 bases left between them. The CDR3 loop reads CASSFWGVGANIQYF. The CDR3 DNA reads as TGTGCCAGCAGCTTCTGGGGGGTAGGGGCGAACATTCAGTACTTC.

The chain joins TRBV7-2 to TRBJ1-2; no firm D call. The CDR3 runs 12 residues. The V end was cut by 5 bases, the J end by 5 bases, with 9 bases between. CDR1 and CDR2 (germline): SGHTA, FQGNSA. CDR3 bases: TGTGCCAGCAGCCCCCAGACTTATGGCTACACCTTC. Protein: CASSPQTYGYTF.

The chain carries TRBV24-1 and TRBJ2-3; tentative D call: TRBD2 (5 bases). This CDR3 comprises 13 residues. V gave up 6 bases and J gave up 0 bases, with 6 bases separating them. The germline gives CDR1 KGHDR, CDR2 SFDVKD. The CDR3 spells CATSSGSTDTQYF. In DNA form, the CDR3 reads TGTGCCACCAGTTCGGGGAGCACAGATACGCAGTATTTT.

CDR3 region: CASSKDIISNQPQHF. The CDR3, as DNA: TGTGCCAGCAGTAAGGACATAATTAGCAATCAGCCCCAGCATTTT. This chain links TRBV2 with TRBJ1-5; D might be TRBD1 (5 bases). From germline, CDR1 is SNHLY and CDR2 FYNNEI. The CDR3 consists of 15 residues. Trimming removed 5 bases from V and 0 bases from J, with 11 bases in between.

This clonotype was picked up a small number of times. The chain links TRBV20-1 to TRBJ2-3; 10 nucleotides line up with TRBD2. Germline values: CDR1 DFQATT, CDR2 SNEGSKA (reference sequence). With V trimmed by 6 bases and J by 2 bases, 11 bases remained unmatched. The CDR3 spans 16 residues. In DNA form, the CDR3 reads TGCAGTGCCCCGACGACAGCGGGGGGGCACACAGATACGCAGTATTTT. It translates to CSAPTTAGGHTDTQYF.

V gene TRBV4-3 combines with J gene TRBJ1-6; 8 nucleotides align to TRBD1. The CDR3 is 16 residues long. Trimming cost V 0 bases and J 8 bases; bases outside gene matches: 6. Looked up from germline, CDR1 is LGHNA and CDR2 is YSLEER. CDR3 sequence: CASSQDRTGYYSPLHF. The CDR3 nucleotides are TGCGCCAGCAGCCAAGATCGGACAGGGTATTATTCACCCCTCCACTTT.

This chain uses TRBV5-4 with TRBJ1-2; unclear D gene. Germline CDR1 is SGHNT and CDR2 is YYREEE (reference sequence). This CDR3 contains 14 residues. V was trimmed by 2 bases and J by 4 bases, leaving 12 bases between them. CDR3 amino acids: CASSLDGMGYGYTF. CDR3 nucleotides: TGTGCCAGCAGCTTAGACGGGATGGGCTATGGCTACACCTTC. Using reference TRBV5-4 and TRBJ1-2 for the parts outside the CDR3, the full variable domain is ETGVTQSPTHLIKTRGQQVTLRCSSQSGHNTVSWYQQALGQGPQFIFQYYREEENGRGNFPPRFSGLQFPNYSSELNVNALELDDSALYLCASSLDGMGYGYTFGSGTRLTVV.

This clonotype was detected many times. The chain has TRBV7-2 and TRBJ1-2; D is unresolved. Germline assignment: CDR1 SGHTA and CDR2 FQGNSA. The CDR3 extends over 14 amino acids. V lost 0 bases, J lost 4 bases, and 9 bases lay in between. CDR3 sequence: CASSLAPTTYGYTF. CDR3 coding DNA: TGTGCCAGCAGCTTAGCGCCGACAACCTATGGCTACACCTTC.